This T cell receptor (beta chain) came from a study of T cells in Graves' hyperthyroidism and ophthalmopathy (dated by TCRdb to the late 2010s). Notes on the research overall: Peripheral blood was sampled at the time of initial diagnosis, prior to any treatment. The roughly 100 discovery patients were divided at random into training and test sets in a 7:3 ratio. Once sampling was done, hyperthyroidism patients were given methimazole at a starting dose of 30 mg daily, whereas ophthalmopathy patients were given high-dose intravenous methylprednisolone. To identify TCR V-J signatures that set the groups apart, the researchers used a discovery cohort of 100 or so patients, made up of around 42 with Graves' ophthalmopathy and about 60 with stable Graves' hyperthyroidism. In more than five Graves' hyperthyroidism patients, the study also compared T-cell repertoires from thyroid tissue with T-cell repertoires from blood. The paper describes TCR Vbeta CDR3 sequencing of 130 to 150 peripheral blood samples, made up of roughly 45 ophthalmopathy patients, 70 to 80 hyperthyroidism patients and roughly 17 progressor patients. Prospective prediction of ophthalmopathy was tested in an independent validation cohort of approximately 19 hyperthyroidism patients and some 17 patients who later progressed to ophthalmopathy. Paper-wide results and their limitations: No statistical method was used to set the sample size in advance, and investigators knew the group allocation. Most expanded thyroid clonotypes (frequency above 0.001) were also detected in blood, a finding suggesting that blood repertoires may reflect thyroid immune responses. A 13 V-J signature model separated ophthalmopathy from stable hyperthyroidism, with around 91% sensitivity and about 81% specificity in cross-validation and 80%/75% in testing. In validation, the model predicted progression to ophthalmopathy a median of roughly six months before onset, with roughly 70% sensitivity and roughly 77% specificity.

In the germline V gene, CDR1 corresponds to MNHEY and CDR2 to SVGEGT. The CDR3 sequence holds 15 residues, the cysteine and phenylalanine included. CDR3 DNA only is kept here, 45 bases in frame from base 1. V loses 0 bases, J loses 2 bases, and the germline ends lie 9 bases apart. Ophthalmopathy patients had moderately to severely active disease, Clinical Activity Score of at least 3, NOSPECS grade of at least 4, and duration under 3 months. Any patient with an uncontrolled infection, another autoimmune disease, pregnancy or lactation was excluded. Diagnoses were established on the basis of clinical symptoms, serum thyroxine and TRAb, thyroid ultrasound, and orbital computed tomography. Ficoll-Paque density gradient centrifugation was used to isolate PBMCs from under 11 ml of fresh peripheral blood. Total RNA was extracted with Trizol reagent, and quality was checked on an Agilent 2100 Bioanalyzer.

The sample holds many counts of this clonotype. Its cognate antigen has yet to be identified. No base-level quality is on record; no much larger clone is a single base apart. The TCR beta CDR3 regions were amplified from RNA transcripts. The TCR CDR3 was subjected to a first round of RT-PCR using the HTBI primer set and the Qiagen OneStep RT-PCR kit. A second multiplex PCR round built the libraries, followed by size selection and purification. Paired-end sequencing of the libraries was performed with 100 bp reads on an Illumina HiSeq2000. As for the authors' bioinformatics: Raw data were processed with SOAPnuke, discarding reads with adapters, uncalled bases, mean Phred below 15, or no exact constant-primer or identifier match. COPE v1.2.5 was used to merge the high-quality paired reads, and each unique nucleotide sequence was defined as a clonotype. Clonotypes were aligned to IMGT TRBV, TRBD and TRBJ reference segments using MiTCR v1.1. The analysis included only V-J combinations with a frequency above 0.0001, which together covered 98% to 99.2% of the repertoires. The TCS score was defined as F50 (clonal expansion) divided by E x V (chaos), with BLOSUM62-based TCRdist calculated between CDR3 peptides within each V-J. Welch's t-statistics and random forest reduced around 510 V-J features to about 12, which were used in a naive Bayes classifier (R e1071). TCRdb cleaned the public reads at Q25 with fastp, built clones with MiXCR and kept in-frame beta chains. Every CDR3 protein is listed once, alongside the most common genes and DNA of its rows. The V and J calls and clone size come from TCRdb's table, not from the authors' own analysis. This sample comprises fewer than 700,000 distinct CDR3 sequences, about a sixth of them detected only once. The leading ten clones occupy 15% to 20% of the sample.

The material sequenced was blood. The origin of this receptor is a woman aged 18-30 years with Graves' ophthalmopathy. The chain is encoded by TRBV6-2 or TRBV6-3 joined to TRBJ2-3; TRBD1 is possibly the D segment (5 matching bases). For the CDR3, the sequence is CASSYSRTSTDTQYF. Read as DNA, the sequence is TGTGCCAGCAGTTACTCCAGGACATCCACAGATACGCAGTATTTT.